The 15 T cell receptor beta chains below all came from one sample that was sequenced in a study of CD8 T cells in Susac syndrome (dated by TCRdb to the late 2010s). The library came from the immunoSEQ multiplex PCR assay. RNA was extracted with the RNeasy kit and roughly 0.45 to 1 ug was reverse transcribed using random hexamers. The raw public reads went through TCRdb reprocessing: fastp at Q25, MiXCR clone calling, in-frame beta chains kept. All rows with the same CDR3 protein become a single entry with the most common DNA and genes. Counted in this sample were fewer than 200,000 distinct CDR3 sequences; roughly 92% of them appeared once. The ten largest account for around 0.096% of the sample. Sequences were obtained from CD4+ T cells from PBMCs. The origin of the receptors is a human donor in good health.

V gene TRBV19 combines with J gene TRBJ2-6, with TRBD2 as a possible D gene (5 bases). This CDR3 spans 17 amino acids. Germline V gives CDR1 LNHDA, CDR2 SQIVND (reference sequence). Trimming pared 3 bases from V and 2 bases from J, leaving 14 bases between. CDR3 loop: CASSILLSSAGANVLTF. CDR3 sequence (DNA): TGTGCCAGTAGTATCCTTCTCAGTAGCGCTGGGGCCAACGTCCTGACTTTC.

The rearrangement links TRBV12-3 or TRBV12-4 to TRBJ2-7; the match to TRBD2 covers 7 bases. The CDR3 has 14 residues. V trimming: 3 bases; J trimming: 1 base; junction bases outside the gene matches: 3. CDR3 sequence reads: CASSLAGLSYEQYF. The CDR3 DNA follows: TGTGCCAGCAGTTTGGCGGGACTATCCTACGAGCAGTACTTC.

The chain recombines TRBV29-1 with TRBJ1-1, with a possible D match to TRBD1 (5 bases). Germline CDR1 is SQVTM and CDR2 is ANQGSEA. The CDR3 extends over 13 amino acids. V lost 6 bases to trimming and J lost 1 base, with 12 bases between them. CDR3 in DNA: TGCAGCGTGCAGGGTTTGGGGAACACTGAAGCTTTCTTT. As protein: CSVQGLGNTEAFF.

The CDR3 here is CASSLETWGNSPLHF. DNA of the CDR3: TGCGCCAGCAGCTTGGAAACGTGGGGTAATTCACCCCTCCACTTT. The chain recombines TRBV5-1 with TRBJ1-6; no firm D call. The length of the CDR3 is 15 residues. CDR1 SGHRS and CDR2 YFSETQ come from the germline V gene. V gave up 0 bases and J gave up 6 bases, with 10 bases separating them. The full variable domain, rest sourced from reference TRBV5-1 and TRBJ1-6, is KAGVTQTPRYLIKTRGQQVTLSCSPISGHRSVSWYQQTPGQGLQFLFEYFSETQRNKGNFPGRFSGRQFSNSRSEMNVSTLELGDSALYLCASSLETWGNSPLHFGNGTRLTVT.

This chain connects TRBV29-1 to TRBJ2-7; tentatively, D is TRBD1 (6 bases). V lost 6 bases to trimming and J lost 3 bases, with 12 bases between them. Germline CDR1 reads SQVTM; CDR2 reads ANQGSEA. This CDR3 is built from 12 residues. The chain's CDR3 is CSVPTGNYEQYF. CDR3 in DNA: TGCAGCGTCCCTACAGGGAACTACGAGCAGTACTTC.

The chain is built from TRBV7-9 and TRBJ1-1; perhaps TRBD1 as D (6 bases). Per the germline V gene, CDR1 is SEHNR and CDR2 is FQNEAQ (reference sequence). Trimming shortened V by 0 bases and J by 1 base, and 9 bases separated the two germline ends. The CDR3 is 15 residues long. CDR3 bases: TGTGCCAGCAGCTTAGCGGGGGCTTCGAACACTGAAGCTTTCTTT. Translation: CASSLAGASNTEAFF.

This clonotype appeared once. The V and J genes are TRBV7-2 and TRBJ1-5, with D possibly TRBD1 on 5 matching bases. This CDR3 has 16 amino acids. The V and J ends lost 1 base and 6 bases respectively, with 16 bases between them. Germline lookup yields CDR1 SGHTA and CDR2 FQGNSA. For the CDR3, the DNA is TGTGCCAGCAGCTTAGTGCAGGGCCTCTGGGGTCAGCCCCAGCATTTT. As protein: CASSLVQGLWGQPQHF.

This clonotype has just one count. V is TRBV12-3 or TRBV12-4 and J is TRBJ1-1, with no clear D. The length of the CDR3 is 12 residues. Trimming cost V 1 base and J 11 bases, with 11 bases left between them. The CDR3 loop reads CASSLVSRLAFF. CDR3 DNA sequence: TGTGCCAGCAGTTTAGTTTCCAGGCTGGCTTTCTTT.

The chain carries TRBV28 and TRBJ1-5; D is undetermined. This CDR3 comprises 15 residues. Trimming cost V 5 bases and J 0 bases, with 11 bases left between them. From germline, CDR1 is MDHEN and CDR2 SYDVKM. CDR3 region: CASSHRKNSNQPQHF. As DNA, the CDR3 is TGTGCCAGCAGTCATAGAAAGAATAGCAATCAGCCCCAGCATTTT.

This clonotype has a single count. This chain joins TRBV15 and TRBJ1-1; 10 nucleotides line up with TRBD1. The CDR3 length is 15 residues. Germline assignment: CDR1 LNHNV and CDR2 YYDKDF (reference sequence). V was clipped by 5 bases and J by 5 bases; unmatched bases: 8. The CDR3 reads CATSWDRGRGTEAFF. The DNA of the CDR3 is TGTGCCACCAGCTGGGACAGGGGAAGAGGTACTGAAGCTTTCTTT.

The chain is built from TRBV7-2 and TRBJ1-5; no reliable D call. CDR1 is SGHTA, CDR2 FQGNSA, per germline. With 5 bases removed from V and 7 bases from J, the gap between germline ends came to 9 bases. The CDR3 is 12 amino acids. The CDR3 bases are TGTGCCAGCAGCCCATCCACACAGCCCCAGCATTTT. This gives the protein CASSPSTQPQHF.

Here the CDR3 DNA reads TGTGCCAGCAGCTTAGGACATCGCTCTGGAAACACCATATATTTT. Protein product: CASSLGHRSGNTIYF. This chain uses TRBV7-9 with TRBJ1-3, with no clear D. Germline CDR1 SEHNR, CDR2 FQNEAQ (reference sequence). This CDR3 spans 15 amino acids. V gave up 1 base and J gave up 0 bases, with 7 bases separating them.

The chain has TRBV7-2 and TRBJ1-4; a possible D gene is TRBD1 (5 bases). CDR3 length: 13 amino acids. V lost 0 bases and J 7 bases, leaving 6 bases between the germline ends. The germline V gene encodes CDR1 SGHTA and CDR2 FQGNSA. This CDR3 is CASSLADSEKLFF. CDR3 bases: TGTGCCAGCAGCTTAGCCGACAGTGAAAAACTGTTTTTT.

This chain joins TRBV4-1 and TRBJ1-5, with D possibly matching TRBD1 (5 bases). The germline CDR1 and CDR2 sequences are MGHRA and YSYEKL. Trimming removed 1 base from V and 7 bases from J, with 20 bases in between. The CDR3 length is 17 residues. This chain's CDR3 is CASSQVRGLIIAQPQHF. The CDR3 nucleotides are TGCGCCAGCAGCCAAGTGCGGGGCCTGATTATCGCGCAGCCCCAGCATTTT.

The V gene is TRBV7-3, the J gene TRBJ1-1; TRBD1 matches 8 bases. Germline V gives CDR1 SGHTA, CDR2 FQGTGA. The CDR3 has 14 residues. V lost 7 bases and J lost 6; bases outside the gene matches: 10. CDR3 sequence (DNA): TGTGCCAGCATCCCCGGGACAGGAGTGGCTGAAGCTTTCTTT. Protein product: CASIPGTGVAEAFF.